The 18 T cell receptor beta chains presented below share a single source sample, sequenced in a study of OX40 agonist ivuxolimab in advanced cancers. The library was generated by the immunoSEQ multiplex PCR assay. In its TCRdb copy, this immuneACCESS table keeps in-frame sequences only and misses some clones. Where compared with another copy, unresolved V genes explain less than half of these, and the others have no known cause. This sample has around 77,000 clones in its table, and 80% to 90% of those were observed once. The ten top clones hold 0.94% of the sample. The sequencing used CD4+ or CD8+ T cells sorted from blood, collected in a trial of the OX40 agonist ivuxolimab. Every receptor here comes from an adult with an advanced solid tumor such as melanoma, head and neck, liver or kidney cancer.

In this sample, this clone turned up once. This rearrangement joins TRBV4-1 to TRBJ1-4, with unresolved D. Germline assignment: CDR1 MGHRA and CDR2 YSYEKL. The V end lost 0 bases, the J end lost 7 bases, and 15 bases lay between the germline ends. CDR3 length: 16 residues. CDR3 bases: TGCGCCAGCAGCCAAGAAGAAACAGTCCCTAGTGAAAAACTGTTTTTT. This sequence encodes CASSQEETVPSEKLFF.

The chain couples TRBV11-3 to TRBJ2-3, with 13 bases that match TRBD2. From germline, CDR1 is SGHNT and CDR2 YENEEA. This CDR3 contains 18 residues. Trimming removed 5 bases from V and 0 bases from J; junction bases left unmatched: 8. The CDR3 reads CASSPGTSGARSTDTQYF. CDR3 nucleotide sequence: TGTGCCAGCAGCCCAGGGACTAGCGGGGCCCGTAGCACAGATACGCAGTATTTT.

The V call is TRBV6-5, the J call TRBJ2-7; 8 nucleotides agree with TRBD1. CDR3 length equals 15 residues. Germline assignment: CDR1 MNHEY and CDR2 SVGAGI. The trim removed 0 bases at V and 2 bases at J, leaving 3 bases unmatched. The CDR3 region is CASSYSTGAAYEQYF. CDR3 nucleotide sequence: TGTGCCAGCAGTTACTCGACAGGGGCAGCCTACGAGCAGTACTTC.

The chain combines TRBV12-5 with TRBJ1-2; 7 bases line up with TRBD1. The CDR3 runs to 14 residues. V shed 7 bases, J shed 6 bases, and the junction held 11 bases outside the gene matches. The V gene's germline CDR1 is LGHNT and CDR2 FRNRAP. CDR3 sequence: CASARDRGQNGYTF. CDR3 nucleotides: TGTGCTAGTGCCCGGGACAGAGGTCAAAATGGCTACACCTTC. The full variable domain, rest sourced from reference TRBV12-5 and TRBJ1-2, is DARVTQTPRHKVTEMGQEVTMRCQPILGHNTVFWYRQTMMQGLELLAYFRNRAPLDDSGMPKDRFSAEMPDATLATLKIQPSEPRDSAVYFCASARDRGQNGYTFGSGTRLTVV.

This rearrangement joins TRBV18 to TRBJ2-1; D ambiguous. The CDR3 length is 13 residues. Trimming pared 0 bases from V and 6 bases from J, leaving 6 bases between. Germline CDR1 is KGHSH and CDR2 is LQKENI. CDR3 coding DNA: TGTGCCAGCTCACCACCTTCGGCCAATGAGCAGTTCTTC. Translated, it gives CASSPPSANEQFF.

This clone is a singleton in its sample. The genes are TRBV9 and TRBJ1-4; D unresolved. This CDR3 comprises 16 residues. CDR1 is SGDLS, CDR2 YYNGEE, per germline. V gave up 0 bases and J gave up 0 bases, with 9 bases separating them. CDR3 nucleotide sequence: TGTGCCAGCAGCGTAGATTTGGCCTCAACTAATGAAAAACTGTTTTTT. This encodes CASSVDLASTNEKLFF.

The rearrangement joins TRBV15 to TRBJ2-7; D is perhaps TRBD1 (5 bases). Germline CDR1 reads LNHNV; CDR2 reads YYDKDF (reference sequence). This CDR3 has 15 amino acids. Trimming cost V 0 bases and J 2 bases, with 11 bases left between them. The CDR3 bases are TGTGCCACCAGCAGAGAGGGGAAGGGGACCTACGAGCAGTACTTC. Its protein is CATSREGKGTYEQYF.

With regard to this clone: Other DNA sequences of this sample code for an identical CDR3. The chain recombines TRBV5-1 with TRBJ2-1; the match to TRBD2 covers 8 bases. The CDR3 has 15 amino acids. The ends lost 5 bases at V and 0 bases at J; junction bases unmatched: 4. Germline V CDR1 and CDR2: SGHRS, YFSETQ. Here the CDR3 DNA reads TGCGCCAGCAGTCTAGCGGGCTTCTCCTACAATGAGCAGTTCTTC. Residues: CASSLAGFSYNEQFF.

V is TRBV2 and J is TRBJ1-4, with 11 bases fitting TRBD1. Germline CDR1 reads SNHLY; CDR2 reads FYNNEI. The V segment lost 6 bases and the J segment 3 bases; nucleotides outside the gene matches: 6. The CDR3 consists of 16 residues. The CDR3 DNA sequence: TGTGCCAGCAGCCACGGGACAGGGGGGTCTAATGAAAAACTGTTTTTT. This encodes CASSHGTGGSNEKLFF.

The chain links TRBV29-1 to TRBJ1-6; tentative D call: TRBD1 (6 bases). Trimming pared 6 bases from V and 8 bases from J, leaving 14 bases between. The CDR3 length is 13 residues. CDR1 SQVTM and CDR2 ANQGSEA come from the germline V gene. CDR3 in amino acids: CSVQDSLHSPLHF. Written as DNA, the CDR3 is TGCAGCGTACAGGACAGTTTGCATTCACCCCTCCACTTT.

The J gene is TRBJ1-5, the V gene TRBV10-2; D is possibly TRBD1 (5 bases). CDR3 length: 19 residues. Germline V lookup: CDR1 WSHSY, CDR2 SAAADI. V shed 5 bases and J shed 0 bases, with 23 bases lying between them. DNA of the CDR3: TGCGCCAGCAGTCCGTACGGCGGGGGATCGTTCGATAGCAATCAGCCCCAGCATTTT. It yields the protein CASSPYGGGSFDSNQPQHF.

The chain joins TRBV6-6 to TRBJ2-7; 8 bases are shared with TRBD1. The CDR3 is 15 amino acids. Germline CDR1 MNHNY, CDR2 SVGAGI (reference sequence). V gave up 4 bases and J gave up 2 bases; unmatched junction bases: 7. The CDR3: CASSSGQGVPYEQYF. The CDR3 coding sequence is TGTGCCAGCAGTTCTGGACAGGGAGTCCCCTACGAGCAGTACTTC.

The chain joins TRBV15 to TRBJ1-1; D might be TRBD1 (6 bases). This CDR3 has 15 amino acids. Germline V gene lookup returns CDR1 LNHNV and CDR2 YYDKDF (reference sequence). The V end lost 0 bases, the J end lost 5 bases, and 13 bases lay between the germline ends. The CDR3 is CATSRDPGAKTEAFF. The CDR3 coding sequence is TGTGCCACCAGCAGAGATCCAGGGGCGAAGACTGAAGCTTTCTTT. The complete variable domain, with remaining parts taken from reference TRBV15 and TRBJ1-1, reads DAMVIQNPRYQVTQFGKPVTLSCSQTLNHNVMYWYQQKSSQAPKLLFHYYDKDFNNEADTPDNFQSRRPNTSFCFLDIRSPGLGDTAMYLCATSRDPGAKTEAFFGQGTRLTVV.

This clone was seen only a few times. The gene calls are TRBV4-2 and TRBJ2-7; 10 bases map to TRBD2. The V segment lost 2 bases and the J segment 5 bases; nucleotides outside the gene matches: 6. CDR1 LGHNA and CDR2 YNFKEQ come from the germline V gene. The CDR3 has 15 amino acids. This CDR3 reads CASSQLGLATHEQYF. The CDR3 coding sequence is TGTGCCAGCAGCCAACTGGGACTAGCGACCCACGAGCAGTACTTC.

The chain's CDR3 is CASSGTANTEAFF. The CDR3 DNA follows: TGCGCCAGCAGCGGGACAGCGAACACTGAAGCTTTCTTT. The rearrangement uses TRBV10-2 and TRBJ1-1, with 7 nucleotides matching TRBD1. This CDR3 contains 13 residues. CDR1 is WSHSY, CDR2 SAAADI, per germline. V was clipped by 6 bases and J by 1 base; unmatched bases: 2.

V usage is TRBV2 and J usage is TRBJ1-5; tentative D call: TRBD1 (5 bases). Trimming took off 9 bases at V and 3 bases at J, with 12 bases between the two ends. CDR1 is SNHLY, CDR2 FYNNEI, per germline. This CDR3 contains 13 residues. The CDR3 is CASKQGYNQPQHF. The DNA of the CDR3 is TGTGCCAGTAAGCAGGGCTACAATCAGCCCCAGCATTTT.

V and J are TRBV29-1 and TRBJ1-2; TRBD1 is a possible D gene (5 bases). V was pared by 0 bases and J by 6 bases, with 17 bases between. Germline CDR1 and CDR2: SQVTM and ANQGSEA. The CDR3 runs 15 residues. CDR3 sequence reads: CSVEEGGRVWNGYTF. CDR3 sequence (DNA): TGCAGCGTTGAAGAGGGGGGGAGGGTGTGGAATGGCTACACCTTC.

The rearrangement joins TRBV9 to TRBJ2-7; 10 bases align to TRBD2. With 2 bases clipped from V and 6 bases from J, the junction kept 5 bases outside the gene matches. The V gene's germline CDR1 is SGDLS and CDR2 YYNGEE. The CDR3 runs 14 residues. CDR3 coding DNA: TGTGCCAGCAGCGTTCTAGCGGGGGTCGGCGAGCAGTACTTC. Protein product: CASSVLAGVGEQYF.